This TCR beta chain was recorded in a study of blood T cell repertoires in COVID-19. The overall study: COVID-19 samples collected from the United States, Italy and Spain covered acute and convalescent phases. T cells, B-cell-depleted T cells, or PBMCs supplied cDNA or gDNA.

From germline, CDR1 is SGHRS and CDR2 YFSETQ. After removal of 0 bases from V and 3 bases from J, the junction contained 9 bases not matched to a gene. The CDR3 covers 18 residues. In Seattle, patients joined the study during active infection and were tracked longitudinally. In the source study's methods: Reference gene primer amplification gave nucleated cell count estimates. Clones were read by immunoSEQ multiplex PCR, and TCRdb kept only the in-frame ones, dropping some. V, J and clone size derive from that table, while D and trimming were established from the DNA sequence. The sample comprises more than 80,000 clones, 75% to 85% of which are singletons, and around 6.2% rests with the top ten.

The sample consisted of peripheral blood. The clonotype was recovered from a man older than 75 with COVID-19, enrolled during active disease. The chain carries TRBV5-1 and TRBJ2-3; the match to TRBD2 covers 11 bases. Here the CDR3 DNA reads TGCGCCAGCAGCTTGGGACTAGCGGGGTCCGGTCAAACAGATACGCAGTATTTT. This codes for CASSLGLAGSGQTDTQYF.